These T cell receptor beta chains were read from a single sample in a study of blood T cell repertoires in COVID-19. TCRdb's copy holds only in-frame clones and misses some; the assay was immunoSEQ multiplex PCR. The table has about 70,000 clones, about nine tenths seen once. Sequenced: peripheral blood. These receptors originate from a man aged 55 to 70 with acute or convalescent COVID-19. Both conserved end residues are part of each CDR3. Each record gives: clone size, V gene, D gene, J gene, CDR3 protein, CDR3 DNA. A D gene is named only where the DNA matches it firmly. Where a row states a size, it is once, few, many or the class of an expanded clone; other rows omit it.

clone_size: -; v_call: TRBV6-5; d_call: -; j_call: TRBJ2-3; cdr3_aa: CASKSADTQYF; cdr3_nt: TGTGCCAGCAAAAGCGCAGATACGCAGTATTTT
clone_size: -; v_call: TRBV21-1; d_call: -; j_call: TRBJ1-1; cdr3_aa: CASSKGTVLNTEAFF; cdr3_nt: TGTGCCAGCAGCAAAGGGACAGTATTGAACACTGAAGCTTTCTTT
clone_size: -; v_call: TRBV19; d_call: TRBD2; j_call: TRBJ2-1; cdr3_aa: CASSNGRLAEESSYNEQFF; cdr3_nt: TGTGCCAGTAGTAATGGGAGACTAGCGGAAGAGAGCTCCTACAATGAGCAGTTCTTC
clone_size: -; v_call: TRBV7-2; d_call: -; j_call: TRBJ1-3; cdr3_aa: CASSPDSGNTIYF; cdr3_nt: TGTGCCAGCAGCCCTGACAGCGGAAACACCATATATTTT
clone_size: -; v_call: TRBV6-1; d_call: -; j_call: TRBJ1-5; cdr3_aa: CASSADGTPGGNQPQHF; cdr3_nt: TGTGCCAGCAGTGCGGACGGGACCCCGGGAGGCAATCAGCCCCAGCATTTT
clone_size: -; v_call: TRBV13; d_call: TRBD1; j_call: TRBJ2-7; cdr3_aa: CASSSGQGGFDEQYF; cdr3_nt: TGTGCCAGCAGCTCCGGACAGGGCGGGTTCGACGAGCAGTACTTC
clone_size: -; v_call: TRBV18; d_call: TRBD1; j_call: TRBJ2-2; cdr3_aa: CASSPDRGQGGELFF; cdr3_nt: TGTGCCAGCTCACCGGACAGGGGGCAAGGCGGGGAGCTGTTTTTT
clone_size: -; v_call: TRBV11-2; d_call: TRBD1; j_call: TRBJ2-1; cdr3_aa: CASNRGHEQFF; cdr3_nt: TGTGCCAGCAATAGGGGGCATGAGCAGTTCTTC
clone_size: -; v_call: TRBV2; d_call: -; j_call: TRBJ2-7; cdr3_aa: CASSKSLIPGSGSYEQYF; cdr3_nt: TGTGCCAGCAGTAAGAGTCTAATTCCGGGATCCGGGTCCTACGAGCAGTACTTC
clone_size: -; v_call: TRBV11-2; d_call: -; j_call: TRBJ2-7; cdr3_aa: CASSLARGSYEQYF; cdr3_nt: TGTGCCAGCAGCTTGGCTCGTGGGAGCTACGAGCAGTACTTC
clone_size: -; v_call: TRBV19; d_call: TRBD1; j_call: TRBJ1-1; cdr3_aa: CASIRQGGNTEAFF; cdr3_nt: TGTGCCAGTATCAGACAGGGCGGGAACACTGAAGCTTTCTTT
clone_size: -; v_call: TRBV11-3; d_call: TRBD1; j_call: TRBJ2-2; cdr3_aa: CASSLGQGSNTGELFF; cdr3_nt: TGTGCCAGCAGCCTGGGACAGGGATCGAACACCGGGGAGCTGTTTTTT
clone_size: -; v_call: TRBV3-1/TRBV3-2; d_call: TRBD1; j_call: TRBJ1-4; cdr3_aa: CASSHGTETEKLFF; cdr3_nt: TGTGCCAGCAGCCACGGGACAGAGACCGAAAAACTGTTTTTT
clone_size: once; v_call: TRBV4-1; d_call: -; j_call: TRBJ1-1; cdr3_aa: CASSQELAFRGGYTEAFF; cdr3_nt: TGCGCCAGCAGCCAAGAACTTGCGTTCAGGGGTGGATACACTGAAGCTTTCTTT
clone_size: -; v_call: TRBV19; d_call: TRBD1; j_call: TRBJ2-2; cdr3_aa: CASSTGTGRAGELFF; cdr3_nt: TGTGCCAGTAGCACCGGGACAGGGAGAGCCGGGGAGCTGTTTTTT
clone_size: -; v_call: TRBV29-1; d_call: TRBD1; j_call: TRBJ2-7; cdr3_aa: CSVDPQGAGYEQYF; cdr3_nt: TGCAGCGTTGACCCACAGGGGGCAGGTTACGAGCAGTACTTC
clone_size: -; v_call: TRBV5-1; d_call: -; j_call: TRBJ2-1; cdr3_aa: CASSQDSLNEQFF; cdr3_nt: TGCGCCAGCAGCCAGGACAGCCTCAATGAGCAGTTCTTC
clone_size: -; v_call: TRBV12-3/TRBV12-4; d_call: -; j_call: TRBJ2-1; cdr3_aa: CASSDRTNEQFF; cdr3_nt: TGTGCCAGCAGTGACAGAACAAATGAGCAGTTCTTC
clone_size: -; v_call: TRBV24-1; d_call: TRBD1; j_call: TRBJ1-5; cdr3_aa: CATSDSMAGGYQPQHF; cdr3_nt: TGTGCCACCAGTGACTCCATGGCAGGGGGGTATCAGCCCCAGCATTTT
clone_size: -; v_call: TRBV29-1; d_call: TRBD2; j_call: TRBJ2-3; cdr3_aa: CSAGLSSTDTQYF; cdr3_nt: TGCAGCGCGGGACTATCTTCCACAGATACGCAGTATTTT
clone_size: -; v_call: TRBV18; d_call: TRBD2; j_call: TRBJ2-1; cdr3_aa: CASSPGQRGANEQFF; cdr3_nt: TGTGCCAGCTCACCAGGCCAGCGGGGGGCCAATGAGCAGTTCTTC
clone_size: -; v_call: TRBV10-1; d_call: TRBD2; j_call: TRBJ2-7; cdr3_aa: CASSVSGGYEQYF; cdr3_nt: TGCGCCAGCAGCGTAAGCGGGGGCTACGAGCAGTACTTC
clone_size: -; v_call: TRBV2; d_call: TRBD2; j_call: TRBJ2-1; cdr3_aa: CASKGLAGSDEQFF; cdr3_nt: TGTGCCAGCAAGGGACTAGCGGGGAGCGATGAGCAGTTCTTC
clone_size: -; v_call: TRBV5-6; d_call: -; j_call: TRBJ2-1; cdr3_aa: CASSPYDREGGYNEQFF; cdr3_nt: TGTGCCAGCAGCCCTTACGACAGGGAAGGAGGGTACAATGAGCAGTTCTTC
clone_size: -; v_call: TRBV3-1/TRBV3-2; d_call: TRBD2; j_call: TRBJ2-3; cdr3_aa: CASIASGGDTQYF; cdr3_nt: TGTGCCAGCATCGCTAGCGGGGGAGATACGCAGTATTTT
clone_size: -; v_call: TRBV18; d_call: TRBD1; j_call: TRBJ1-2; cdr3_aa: CASSRDRENYGYTF; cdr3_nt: TGTGCCAGCTCACGGGACAGGGAAAACTATGGCTACACCTTC
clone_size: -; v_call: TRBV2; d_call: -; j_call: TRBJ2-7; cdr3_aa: CASRPDSTYEQYF; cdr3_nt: TGTGCCAGCAGGCCTGACAGTACTTACGAGCAGTACTTC
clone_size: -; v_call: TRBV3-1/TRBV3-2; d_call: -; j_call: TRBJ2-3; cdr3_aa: CASSQGSGADTQYF; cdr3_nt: TGTGCCAGCAGCCAAGGATCAGGGGCGGATACGCAGTATTTT
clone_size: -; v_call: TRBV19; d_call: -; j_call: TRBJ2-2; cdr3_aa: CASSIDVTSRVELFF; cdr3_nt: TGTGCCAGTAGTATAGACGTGACTTCCCGAGTGGAGCTGTTTTTT